This TCR beta chain was sequenced for a study of blood T cell repertoires in COVID-19. Turning to the study itself: T cells, B-cell-depleted T cells, or PBMCs provided the cDNA or gDNA that served as material.

Points on this clone: Different DNA sequences within this sample yield the same CDR3.

The CDR3 is made up of 14 amino acids. V lost 4 bases and J 1 base, leaving 10 bases between the germline ends. CDR1 is SGHRS and CDR2 is YFSETQ in the germline V gene. Only in-frame clones appear in the TCRdb table, and some are missing; sequencing was by immunoSEQ multiplex PCR. This sample has 200,000 to 300,000 clones, with 80% to 90% found just once. This sequence was found in a woman aged 45-65 years with acute or convalescent COVID-19. Sequencing was performed on peripheral blood. The genes are TRBV5-1 and TRBJ2-3, with D perhaps matching TRBD2 (6 bases). CDR3 in amino acids: CASSPGTGTDTQYF. The CDR3 region has the DNA TGCGCCAGCAGCCCCGGGACTGGCACAGATACGCAGTATTTT.